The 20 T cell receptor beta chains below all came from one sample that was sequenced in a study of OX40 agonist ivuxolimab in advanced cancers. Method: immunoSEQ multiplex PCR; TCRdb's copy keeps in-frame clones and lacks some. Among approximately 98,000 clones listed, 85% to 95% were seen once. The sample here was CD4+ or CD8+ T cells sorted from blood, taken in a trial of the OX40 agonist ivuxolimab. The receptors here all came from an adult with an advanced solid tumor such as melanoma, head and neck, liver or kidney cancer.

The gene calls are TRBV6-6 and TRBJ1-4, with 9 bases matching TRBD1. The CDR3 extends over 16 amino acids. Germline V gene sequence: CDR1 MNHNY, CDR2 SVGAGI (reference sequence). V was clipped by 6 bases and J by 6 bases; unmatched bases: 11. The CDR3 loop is CASSRPGQGMDEKLFF. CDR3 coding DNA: TGTGCCAGCAGCAGACCGGGACAGGGTATGGATGAAAAACTGTTTTTT.

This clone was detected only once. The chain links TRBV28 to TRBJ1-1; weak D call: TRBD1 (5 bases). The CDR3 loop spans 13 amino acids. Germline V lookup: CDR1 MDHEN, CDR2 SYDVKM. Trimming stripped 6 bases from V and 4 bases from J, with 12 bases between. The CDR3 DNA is TGTGCCAGCAGCTCCGGACAAGCCACTGAAGCTTTCTTT. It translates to CASSSGQATEAFF. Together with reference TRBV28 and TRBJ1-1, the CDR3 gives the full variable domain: DVKVTQSSRYLVKRTGEKVFLECVQDMDHENMFWYRQDPGLGLRLIYFSYDVKMKEKGDIPEGYSVSREKKERFSLILESASTNQTSMYLCASSSGQATEAFFGQGTRLTVV.

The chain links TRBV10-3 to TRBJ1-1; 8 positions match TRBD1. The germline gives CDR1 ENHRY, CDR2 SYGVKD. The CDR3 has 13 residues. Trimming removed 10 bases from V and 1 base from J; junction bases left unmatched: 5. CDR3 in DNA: TGTGCCACCGGGACAGGAACGAACACTGAAGCTTTCTTT. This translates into CATGTGTNTEAFF.

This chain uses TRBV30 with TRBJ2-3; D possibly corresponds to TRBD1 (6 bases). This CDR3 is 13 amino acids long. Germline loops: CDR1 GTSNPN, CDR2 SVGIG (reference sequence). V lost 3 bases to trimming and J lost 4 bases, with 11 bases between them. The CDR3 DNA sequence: TGTGCCTGGAGAGTCAGGGGAGCAGATACGCAGTATTTT. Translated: CAWRVRGADTQYF.

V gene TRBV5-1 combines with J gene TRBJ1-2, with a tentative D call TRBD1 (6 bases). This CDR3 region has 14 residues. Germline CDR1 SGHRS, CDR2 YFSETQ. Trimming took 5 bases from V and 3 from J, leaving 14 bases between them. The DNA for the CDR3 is TGCGCCAGCAGTGGGGGGCGCTCGGACTATGGCTACACCTTC. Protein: CASSGGRSDYGYTF.

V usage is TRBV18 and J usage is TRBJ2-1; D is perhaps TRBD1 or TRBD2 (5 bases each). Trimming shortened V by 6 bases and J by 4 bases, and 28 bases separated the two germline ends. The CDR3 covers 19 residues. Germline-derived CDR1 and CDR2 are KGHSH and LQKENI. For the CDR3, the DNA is TGTGCCAGCTCCCCTGGGGGTAGCCTGGAGCATCGGTCATACAATGAGCAGTTCTTC. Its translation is CASSPGGSLEHRSYNEQFF.

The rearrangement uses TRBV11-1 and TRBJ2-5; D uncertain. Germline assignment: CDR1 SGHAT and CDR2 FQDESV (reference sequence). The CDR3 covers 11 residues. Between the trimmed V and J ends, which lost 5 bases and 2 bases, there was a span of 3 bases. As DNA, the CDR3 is TGTGCCAGCAGCCGACAAGAGACCCAGTACTTC. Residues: CASSRQETQYF.

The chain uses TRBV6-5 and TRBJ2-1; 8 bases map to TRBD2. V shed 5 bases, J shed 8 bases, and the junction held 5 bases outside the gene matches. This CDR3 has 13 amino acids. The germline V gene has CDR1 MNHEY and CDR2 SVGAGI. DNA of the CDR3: TGTGCCAGCAGTAAAAGCGGGAGCGATGAGCAGTTCTTC. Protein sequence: CASSKSGSDEQFF.

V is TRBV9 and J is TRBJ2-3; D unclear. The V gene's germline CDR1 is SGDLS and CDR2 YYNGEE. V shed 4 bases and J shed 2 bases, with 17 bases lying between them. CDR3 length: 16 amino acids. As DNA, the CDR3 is TGTGCCAGCAGCCCTAGAGATTGGCAGATCACAGATACGCAGTATTTT. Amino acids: CASSPRDWQITDTQYF.

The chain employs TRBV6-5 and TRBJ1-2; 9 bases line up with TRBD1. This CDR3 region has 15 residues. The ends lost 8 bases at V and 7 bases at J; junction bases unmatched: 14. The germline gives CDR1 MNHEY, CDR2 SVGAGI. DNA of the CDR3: TGTGCCAGCGGGGAACAACTGGGACAGGGTGGTGGCTACACCTTC. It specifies CASGEQLGQGGGYTF.

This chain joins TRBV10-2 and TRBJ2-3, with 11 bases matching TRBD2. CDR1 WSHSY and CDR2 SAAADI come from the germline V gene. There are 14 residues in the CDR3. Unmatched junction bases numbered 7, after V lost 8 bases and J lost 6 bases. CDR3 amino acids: CASAVAGGPDTQYF. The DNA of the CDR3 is TGCGCCAGCGCCGTAGCGGGGGGGCCTGATACGCAGTATTTT.

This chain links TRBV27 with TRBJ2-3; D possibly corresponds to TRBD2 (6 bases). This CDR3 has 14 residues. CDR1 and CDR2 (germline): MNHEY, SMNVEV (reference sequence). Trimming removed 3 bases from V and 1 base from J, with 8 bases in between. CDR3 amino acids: CASSFGGGTDTQYF. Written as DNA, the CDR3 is TGTGCCAGCAGTTTTGGCGGGGGCACAGATACGCAGTATTTT.

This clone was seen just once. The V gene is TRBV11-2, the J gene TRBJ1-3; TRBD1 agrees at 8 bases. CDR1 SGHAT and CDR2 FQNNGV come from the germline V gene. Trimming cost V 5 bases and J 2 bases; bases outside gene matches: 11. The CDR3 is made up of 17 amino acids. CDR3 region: CASSLWDRRAPGNTIYF. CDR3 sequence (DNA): TGTGCCAGCAGCCTCTGGGACAGGAGGGCGCCTGGAAACACCATATATTTT.

CDR3 region: CASSKGRRGPYNEQFF. DNA for the CDR3: TGTGCCAGTAGTAAGGGGCGGCGGGGCCCCTACAATGAGCAGTTCTTC. The V and J genes are TRBV19 and TRBJ2-1; TRBD2 is a possible D gene (6 bases). Deletions cut 4 bases from V and 2 bases from J, with 15 bases between. CDR1 and CDR2 from the germline V gene are LNHDA and SQIVND (reference sequence). CDR3 length: 16 residues. The full variable domain, with the rest looked up from reference TRBV19 and TRBJ2-1, is DGGITQSPKYLFRKEGQNVTLSCEQNLNHDAMYWYRQDPGQGLRLIYYSQIVNDFQKGDIAEGYSVSREKKESFPLTVTSAQKNPTAFYLCASSKGRRGPYNEQFFGPGTRLTVL.

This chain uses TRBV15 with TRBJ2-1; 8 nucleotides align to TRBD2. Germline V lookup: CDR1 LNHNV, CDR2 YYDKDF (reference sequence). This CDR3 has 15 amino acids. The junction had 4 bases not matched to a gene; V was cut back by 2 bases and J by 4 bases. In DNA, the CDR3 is TGTGCCACCAGCAGAAGTACTAGCGGATACAATGAGCAGTTCTTC. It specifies CATSRSTSGYNEQFF.

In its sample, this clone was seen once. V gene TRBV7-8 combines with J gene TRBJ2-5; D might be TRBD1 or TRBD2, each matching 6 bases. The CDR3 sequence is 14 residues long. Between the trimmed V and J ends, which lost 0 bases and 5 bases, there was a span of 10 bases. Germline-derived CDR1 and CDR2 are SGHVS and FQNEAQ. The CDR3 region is CASSLAGGAETQYF. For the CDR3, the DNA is TGTGCCAGCAGCTTAGCGGGGGGCGCGGAGACCCAGTACTTC. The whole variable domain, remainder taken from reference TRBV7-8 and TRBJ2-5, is GAGVSQSPRYKVAKRGQDVALRCDPISGHVSLFWYQQALGQGPEFLTYFQNEAQLDKSGLPSDRFFAERPEGSVSTLKIQRTQQEDSAVYLCASSLAGGAETQYFGPGTRLLVL.

The CDR3 reads CASSVGGGTGNTIYF. The CDR3 bases are TGTGCCAGCAGCGTAGGAGGGGGGACTGGAAACACCATATATTTT. The rearrangement links TRBV9 to TRBJ1-3; the D gene is possibly TRBD1 (6 bases). V lost 0 bases and J lost 2, with 9 bases in between. The CDR3 spans 15 residues. The germline gives CDR1 SGDLS, CDR2 YYNGEE.

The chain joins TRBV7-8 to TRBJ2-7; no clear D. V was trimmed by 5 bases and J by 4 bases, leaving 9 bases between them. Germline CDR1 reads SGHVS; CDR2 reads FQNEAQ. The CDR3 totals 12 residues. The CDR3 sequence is CASSVGRYEQYF. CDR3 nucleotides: TGTGCCAGCAGCGTCGGTAGGTACGAGCAGTACTTC. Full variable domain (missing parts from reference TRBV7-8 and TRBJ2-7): GAGVSQSPRYKVAKRGQDVALRCDPISGHVSLFWYQQALGQGPEFLTYFQNEAQLDKSGLPSDRFFAERPEGSVSTLKIQRTQQEDSAVYLCASSVGRYEQYFGPGTRLTVT.

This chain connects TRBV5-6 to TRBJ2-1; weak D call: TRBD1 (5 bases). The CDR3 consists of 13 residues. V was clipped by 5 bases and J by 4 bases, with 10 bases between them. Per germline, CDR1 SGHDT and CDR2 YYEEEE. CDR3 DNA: TGTGCCAGCAGTCGACAGTTTTACAATGAGCAGTTCTTC. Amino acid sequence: CASSRQFYNEQFF.

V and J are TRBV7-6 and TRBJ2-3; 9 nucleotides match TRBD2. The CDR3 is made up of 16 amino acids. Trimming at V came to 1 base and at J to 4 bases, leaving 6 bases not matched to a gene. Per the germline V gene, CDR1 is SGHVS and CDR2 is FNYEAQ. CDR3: CASSLGSGGPPDTQYF. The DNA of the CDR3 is TGTGCCAGCAGCTTAGGTAGCGGGGGACCCCCAGATACGCAGTATTTT.